These 28 T cell receptor beta chains share one sample of origin, sequenced in a study of tumor-infiltrating lymphocytes in oesophageal squamous cell carcinoma. Via MiXCR, TCRdb re-called the PCR reads, giving one row per CDR3 protein. The table lists some 15,000 distinct CDR3 sequences, 50% to 60% of them singletons. The sequenced sample was esophageal tumor tissue. These TCRs come from a female donor with esophageal squamous cell carcinoma.

This clonotype was recorded only once. Germline and junction disagree at one end, which may indicate a read error. The rearrangement links TRBV11-3 to TRBJ2-3; 7 bases fit TRBD2. This CDR3 comprises 14 residues. The germline V gene has CDR1 SGHNT and CDR2 YENEEA. The CDR3 nucleotides read TGTGCCAGCAGCATAGAGAGGGCTAGCGGTACGCAGTATTTT. This translates into CASSIERASGTQYF.

V usage is TRBV7-4 and J usage is TRBJ2-7; 8 bases match TRBD1. The end of the DNA aligns better with TRBJ2-4, so the J call may be wrong. This CDR3 is 14 amino acids long. Germline assignment: CDR1 SGHVT and CDR2 SQSDAQ. CDR3 in amino acids: CASSLDRGKNIQYF. The DNA of the CDR3 is TGTGCCAGCAGCTTAGACAGGGGGAAAAACATTCAGTACTTC.

The chain links TRBV28 to TRBJ2-5; possibly TRBD2 for D (5 bases). The J call is in doubt because the DNA end fits TRBJ2-7 better. CDR1 is MDHEN and CDR2 is SYDVKM in the germline V gene. The CDR3 is made up of 16 amino acids. The CDR3 region is CASSSYTRRSSYEQYF. In DNA form, the CDR3 reads TGTGCCAGCAGTTCATATACTAGAAGGTCGTCCTACGAGCAGTACTTC.

About this clonotype: One end of the junction varies from germline; a read error may be responsible. The chain couples TRBV28 to TRBJ2-1; D is undetermined. The CDR3 totals 12 residues. Germline lookup yields CDR1 MDHEN and CDR2 SYDVKM. CDR3 in amino acids: CASSISARSLIF. The CDR3 DNA follows: TGTGCCAGCAGTATCTCGGCCCGTTCATTGATCTTC.

The sample holds many counts of this clonotype. The chain couples TRBV10-2 to TRBJ2-2; 7 nucleotides match TRBD1. The germline gives CDR1 WSHSY, CDR2 SAAADI. V lost 6 bases, J lost 6 bases, and 4 bases stayed unmatched. The CDR3 extends over 13 amino acids. As DNA, the CDR3 is TGCGCCAGCAGCACAGGGGCAGCCGGGGAGCTGTTTTTT. This gives the protein CASSTGAAGELFF.

The rearrangement uses TRBV7-2 and TRBJ2-4; 11 bases line up with TRBD2. Trimming removed 2 bases from V and 13 bases from J; junction bases left unmatched: 16. Germline values: CDR1 SGHTA, CDR2 FQGNSA. The CDR3 is 17 residues long. The CDR3 protein is CASSLRLAGGDYNEQYF. CDR3 in DNA: TGTGCCAGCAGCTTAAGGCTAGCGGGAGGTGATTACAATGAGCAGTACTTC.

There are many counts of this clonotype. This may arise from a read error, as a much more abundant clone is one base away. The rearrangement links TRBV27 to TRBJ2-5, with D tentatively TRBD2 (5 bases). The CDR3 is made up of 11 amino acids. Trimming took 5 bases from V and 11 from J, leaving 12 bases between them. In germline, CDR1 is MNHEY, CDR2 SMNVEV (reference sequence). CDR3 DNA sequence: TGTGCCAGCAGTGACTACAATGAGCAGTACTTC. Amino acid sequence: CASSDYNEQYF.

Ten or more counts support this clonotype. The genes are TRBV20-1 and TRBJ2-3, with 12 bases fitting TRBD2. With V trimmed by 3 bases and J by 3 bases, 10 bases remained unmatched. Germline CDR1 DFQATT, CDR2 SNEGSKA (reference sequence). This CDR3 is 17 amino acids long. The CDR3 DNA follows: TGCAGTGCTAGGCCCGACGAGACTAGCGGGGGAACAGATACGCAGTATTTT. Protein sequence: CSARPDETSGGTDTQYF.

V gene TRBV7-3 combines with J gene TRBJ2-3; D gene unclear. The ends were cut back, 5 bases at V and 3 bases at J, with 12 bases in the middle. Germline CDR1 is SGHTA and CDR2 is FQGTGA. The CDR3 has 14 amino acids. The CDR3 DNA sequence: TGTGCCAGCAGCCATAGCCTAACGACAGATACGCAGTATTTT. Translation gives CASSHSLTTDTQYF.

The rearrangement links TRBV6-4 to TRBJ2-3; tentatively, D is TRBD2 (6 bases). This CDR3 contains 11 residues. Looked up from germline, CDR1 is MRHNA and CDR2 is SNTAGT. Trimming took 5 bases from V and 8 from J, leaving 8 bases between them. The CDR3 loop is CASSQGGTQYF. In DNA form, the CDR3 reads TGTGCCAGCAGTCAGGGAGGTACGCAGTATTTT.

The count of this clonotype is one. The chain links TRBV7-6 to TRBJ2-5; 8 positions agree with TRBD2. CDR3 length: 16 residues. The trim removed 1 base at V and 5 bases at J, leaving 9 bases unmatched. Per the germline V gene, CDR1 is SGHVS and CDR2 is FNYEAQ. The CDR3 reads CASSLGSPGGQETQYF. CDR3 nucleotides: TGTGCCAGCAGCTTAGGAAGTCCGGGAGGGCAGGAGACCCAGTACTTC.

The J gene is TRBJ2-7, the V gene TRBV7-2, with 10 bases lining up with TRBD1. V lost 6 bases and J lost 6; bases outside the gene matches: 8. Germline-derived CDR1 and CDR2 are SGHTA and FQGNSA. The CDR3 is 14 amino acids. CDR3 amino acids: CASRSRDRGGEQYF. In nucleotides, the CDR3 is TGTGCCAGCAGGAGTCGGGACAGGGGTGGCGAGCAGTACTTC.

The chain is built from TRBV5-5 and TRBJ1-5; D not certain. Germline CDR1 SGHKS, CDR2 YYEKEE (reference sequence). Deletions cut 2 bases from V and 1 base from J, with 10 bases between. CDR3 size: 15 residues. CDR3 nucleotides: TGTGCCAGCAGCTTATTAGGACGGAGCAATCAGCCCCAGCATTTT. This encodes CASSLLGRSNQPQHF.

This clonotype occurred once. The chain employs TRBV7-2 and TRBJ2-5; D unresolved. With 1 base removed from V and 9 bases from J, the gap between germline ends came to 12 bases. Germline assignment: CDR1 SGHTA and CDR2 FQGNSA. The CDR3 runs to 13 residues. The chain's CDR3 is CASSLGPEMAQYF. Here the CDR3 DNA reads TGTGCCAGCAGCTTAGGCCCCGAGATGGCCCAGTACTTC. The full variable domain, rest sourced from reference TRBV7-2 and TRBJ2-5, is GAGVSQSPSNKVTEKGKDVELRCDPISGHTALYWYRQSLGQGLEFLIYFQGNSAPDKSGLPSDRFSAERTGGSVSTLTIQRTQQEDSAVYLCASSLGPEMAQYFGPGTRLLVL.

The V call is TRBV7-1, the J call TRBJ2-7; TRBD1 matches at 10 bases. The DNA end is more similar to TRBJ1-2, so the J call may be wrong. TRBV7-1 is given ORF status, its function remaining uncertain. This CDR3 contains 13 residues. The CDR3 loop reads CASSSGQGDGYTF. CDR3 DNA sequence: TGTGCCAGCAGCTCCGGACAGGGGGACGGCTACACCTTC.

The V and J genes are TRBV7-9 and TRBJ2-7; D gene uncertain. Trimming removed 4 bases from V and 4 bases from J, with 8 bases in between. There are 12 residues in the CDR3. Germline-derived CDR1 and CDR2 are SEHNR and FQNEAQ (reference sequence). CDR3 bases: TGTGCCAGCAGCTCACTGCGGTACGAGCAGTACTTC. It encodes CASSSLRYEQYF.

The chain links TRBV12-3 or TRBV12-4 to TRBJ2-5; 13 bases align to TRBD2. The CDR3 totals 16 residues. J gave up 5 bases and V 5 bases, and 8 bases lay outside the gene matches. In DNA, the CDR3 is TGTGCCAGCAGTACAAGACTAGCGGGAGGAGGGGAGACCCAGTACTTC. Translating gives CASSTRLAGGGETQYF.

The chain recombines TRBV7-6 with TRBJ2-5; no clear D gene. There are 15 residues in the CDR3. Germline CDR1 reads SGHVS; CDR2 reads FNYEAQ. V gave up 1 base and J gave up 11 bases, with 20 bases separating them. This CDR3 is CASSLGKTVYNEQYF. CDR3 sequence (DNA): TGTGCCAGCAGCTTAGGGAAGACGGTGTACAATGAGCAGTACTTC. The variable domain in full, with the rest retrieved from reference TRBV7-6 and TRBJ2-5, is GAGVSQSPRYKVTKRGQDVALRCDPISGHVSLYWYRQALGQGPEFLTYFNYEAQQDKSGLPNDRFSAERPEGSISTLTIQRTEQRDSAMYRCASSLGKTVYNEQYFGPGTRLLVL.

This clonotype showed up just a few times. V usage is TRBV7-2 and J usage is TRBJ2-2; no definite D call. V gave up 7 bases and J gave up 6 bases, with 12 bases separating them. The CDR3 has 13 residues. CDR1 is SGHTA, CDR2 FQGNSA, per germline. The CDR3 sequence is CASTLYRAGELFF. CDR3 nucleotides: TGTGCCAGCACCCTCTATCGCGCCGGGGAGCTGTTTTTT. The full variable domain, with the rest looked up from reference TRBV7-2 and TRBJ2-2, is GAGVSQSPSNKVTEKGKDVELRCDPISGHTALYWYRQSLGQGLEFLIYFQGNSAPDKSGLPSDRFSAERTGGSVSTLTIQRTQQEDSAVYLCASTLYRAGELFFGEGSRLTVL.

This clonotype has at least ten counts. The chain has TRBV7-6 and TRBJ2-5, with D perhaps TRBD1 or TRBD2 (5 bases each). Trimming pared 6 bases from V and 5 bases from J, leaving 22 bases between. The CDR3 is made up of 16 amino acids. Looked up from germline, CDR1 is SGHVS and CDR2 is FNYEAQ. The CDR3 reads CASRKRGSDVGETQYF. The CDR3 nucleotides read TGTGCCAGCAGGAAGAGGGGCTCCGACGTTGGGGAGACCCAGTACTTC.

The V and J genes are TRBV10-2 and TRBJ2-5, with TRBD1 as a possible D gene (6 bases). The tail of the sequence fits TRBJ2-1 better, so the J call may be wrong. Germline V gene lookup returns CDR1 WSHSY and CDR2 SAAADI. This CDR3 region has 14 residues. The CDR3 nucleotides read TGCGCCAGCGGGGACAAGGCCGCCCACAATGAGCAGTTCTTC. It encodes CASGDKAAHNEQFF.

This clonotype counts as medium-sized. The V call is TRBV11-2, the J call TRBJ2-1; no clear D. V was clipped by 4 bases and J by 4 bases, with 14 bases between them. Looked up from germline, CDR1 is SGHAT and CDR2 is FQNNGV. The CDR3 spans 15 residues. In DNA, the CDR3 is TGTGCCAGCAGCTCCATTGGGATAAAGTACAATGAGCAGTTCTTC. It specifies CASSSIGIKYNEQFF.

The chain carries TRBV7-6 and TRBJ2-1; D is ambiguous. The CDR3 runs 14 residues. V was clipped by 4 bases and J by 8 bases, with 15 bases between them. Germline V CDR1 and CDR2: SGHVS, FNYEAQ. The CDR3 here is CASSSRPDGDEQFF. CDR3 in DNA: TGTGCCAGCAGCTCGAGACCCGATGGGGATGAGCAGTTCTTC.

Concerning this clonotype: Because it lacks the conserved phenylalanine or tryptophan at the end, this CDR3 is likely a read error. CDR3 sequence reads: CASTAIEGSGANVLTL. In nucleotides, the CDR3 is TGTGCCAGCACCGCGATCGAGGGGTCTGGGGCCAACGTCCTGACTTTA. V gene TRBV6-1 combines with J gene TRBJ2-6; D is perhaps TRBD1 or TRBD2 (5 bases each). CDR1 MNHNS and CDR2 SASEGT come from the germline V gene. Trimming shortened V by 7 bases and J by 1 base, and 14 bases separated the two germline ends. The CDR3 length is 16 residues.

The table lists this clonotype with a count of one. The chain is built from TRBV28 and TRBJ2-1; 11 nucleotides match TRBD2. The CDR3 spans 16 residues. Germline trimming cut 6 bases from V and 1 base from J; bases unmatched to any gene: 5. Germline values: CDR1 MDHEN, CDR2 SYDVKM. CDR3 protein: CASSSTSGNSYNEQFF. The CDR3, as DNA: TGTGCCAGCAGCTCGACTAGCGGGAATTCCTACAATGAGCAGTTCTTC.

This clonotype was seen a handful of times. This rearrangement joins TRBV7-2 to TRBJ2-3; the match to TRBD1 covers 9 bases. The V segment lost 3 bases and the J segment 7 bases; nucleotides outside the gene matches: 5. Germline CDR1 and CDR2: SGHTA and FQGNSA. This CDR3 has 14 amino acids. CDR3 in amino acids: CASSLGQGGNTQYF. CDR3 coding DNA: TGTGCCAGCAGCTTGGGACAGGGAGGAAATACGCAGTATTTT.

In regard to this clonotype: At one end the junction does not follow the germline gene, possibly because of a read error. The J gene is TRBJ1-2, the V gene TRBV7-6, with D perhaps TRBD1 (6 bases). This CDR3 has 13 amino acids. CDR1 SGHVS and CDR2 FNYEAQ come from the germline V gene. CDR3 sequence: CASSPIGGAGYTF. In DNA form, the CDR3 reads TGTGCTAGCAGCCCCATTGGGGGGGCTGGCTACACCTTC. The full variable domain, completed using reference TRBV7-6 and TRBJ1-2, is GAGVSQSPRYKVTKRGQDVALRCDPISGHVSLYWYRQALGQGPEFLTYFNYEAQQDKSGLPNDRFSAERPEGSISTLTIQRTEQRDSAMYRCASSPIGGAGYTFGSGTRLTVV.

A remark on this clonotype: The junction and the germline gene differ at one end; a read error may be behind it. The chain links TRBV12-3 or TRBV12-4 to TRBJ2-4; the D gene is possibly TRBD1 (6 bases). The CDR3 is 14 residues long. CDR3: CASTRTGMNSPLHF. Written as DNA, the CDR3 is TGTGCCAGCACCCGTACAGGGATGAATTCACCCCTCCACTTC.